This TCR beta chain was documented in a study of human T cells and chemical hapten exposure. Turning to the study itself: Minor volume differences among pooled libraries chiefly drove per-sample TCR yield variation.

MiXCR, applied by TCRdb to the 5' RACE reads, yields one record per CDR3 protein. The sample holds around 140,000 distinct CDR3 sequences; roughly 4% are singletons and the top ten take over 1.1%. Unseparated into fractions, whole blood served as the source from which total RNA was extracted. Trimming pared 1 base from V and 7 bases from J, leaving 5 bases between. This CDR3 contains 12 residues. The V gene's germline CDR1 is LGHNA and CDR2 YNFKEQ. This clonotype came up many times. The chain is built from TRBV4-2 and TRBJ2-1; D gene ambiguous. The receptor comes from a female donor in good health. The CDR3 loop reads CASSQARNEQFF. The CDR3 nucleotides read TGTGCCAGCAGCCAAGCGAGGAATGAGCAGTTCTTC.